The sequence of this T cell receptor (beta chain) was determined in a study of tumor-infiltrating lymphocytes in primary liver carcinoma. Study information: Male and female patients aged 30 to 69 years made up the cohort.

With about 470 ng total RNA as template and a constant-region primer, TCR beta cDNA was made. Nested multiplex PCR, run for three rounds with slightly modified ARM-PCR, yielded TCR beta libraries. From the multiplex PCR reads, TCRdb called clonotypes with MiXCR, one entry per CDR3 protein. The sample shows 150,000 to 200,000 distinct CDR3 sequences, about 85% of them seen only once. Co-extracting RNA and DNA was done with about 20-33 mg of unsorted bulk tissue as input. The patients, who had chronic HBV infection, were treatment-naive (untreated). There were five separate regions sampled from each tumor. The sequence came from a man between 35 and 55 years old with primary liver carcinoma and hepatitis B virus infection. What was sequenced was tumor tissue from primary liver carcinoma.

The CDR3 sequence is CASSQGTSGKALKYYEQYF. The CDR3 DNA reads TGTGCCAGCAGCCAAGGGACTAGCGGGAAGGCCCTTAAGTACTACGAGCAGTACTTC. The V call is TRBV14, the J call TRBJ2-7; TRBD2 matches at 12 bases. Looked up from germline, CDR1 is SGHDN and CDR2 is FVKESK. The J segment lost 3 bases and the V segment lost 1 base, leaving 13 bases of the junction unmatched. The CDR3 runs 19 residues.